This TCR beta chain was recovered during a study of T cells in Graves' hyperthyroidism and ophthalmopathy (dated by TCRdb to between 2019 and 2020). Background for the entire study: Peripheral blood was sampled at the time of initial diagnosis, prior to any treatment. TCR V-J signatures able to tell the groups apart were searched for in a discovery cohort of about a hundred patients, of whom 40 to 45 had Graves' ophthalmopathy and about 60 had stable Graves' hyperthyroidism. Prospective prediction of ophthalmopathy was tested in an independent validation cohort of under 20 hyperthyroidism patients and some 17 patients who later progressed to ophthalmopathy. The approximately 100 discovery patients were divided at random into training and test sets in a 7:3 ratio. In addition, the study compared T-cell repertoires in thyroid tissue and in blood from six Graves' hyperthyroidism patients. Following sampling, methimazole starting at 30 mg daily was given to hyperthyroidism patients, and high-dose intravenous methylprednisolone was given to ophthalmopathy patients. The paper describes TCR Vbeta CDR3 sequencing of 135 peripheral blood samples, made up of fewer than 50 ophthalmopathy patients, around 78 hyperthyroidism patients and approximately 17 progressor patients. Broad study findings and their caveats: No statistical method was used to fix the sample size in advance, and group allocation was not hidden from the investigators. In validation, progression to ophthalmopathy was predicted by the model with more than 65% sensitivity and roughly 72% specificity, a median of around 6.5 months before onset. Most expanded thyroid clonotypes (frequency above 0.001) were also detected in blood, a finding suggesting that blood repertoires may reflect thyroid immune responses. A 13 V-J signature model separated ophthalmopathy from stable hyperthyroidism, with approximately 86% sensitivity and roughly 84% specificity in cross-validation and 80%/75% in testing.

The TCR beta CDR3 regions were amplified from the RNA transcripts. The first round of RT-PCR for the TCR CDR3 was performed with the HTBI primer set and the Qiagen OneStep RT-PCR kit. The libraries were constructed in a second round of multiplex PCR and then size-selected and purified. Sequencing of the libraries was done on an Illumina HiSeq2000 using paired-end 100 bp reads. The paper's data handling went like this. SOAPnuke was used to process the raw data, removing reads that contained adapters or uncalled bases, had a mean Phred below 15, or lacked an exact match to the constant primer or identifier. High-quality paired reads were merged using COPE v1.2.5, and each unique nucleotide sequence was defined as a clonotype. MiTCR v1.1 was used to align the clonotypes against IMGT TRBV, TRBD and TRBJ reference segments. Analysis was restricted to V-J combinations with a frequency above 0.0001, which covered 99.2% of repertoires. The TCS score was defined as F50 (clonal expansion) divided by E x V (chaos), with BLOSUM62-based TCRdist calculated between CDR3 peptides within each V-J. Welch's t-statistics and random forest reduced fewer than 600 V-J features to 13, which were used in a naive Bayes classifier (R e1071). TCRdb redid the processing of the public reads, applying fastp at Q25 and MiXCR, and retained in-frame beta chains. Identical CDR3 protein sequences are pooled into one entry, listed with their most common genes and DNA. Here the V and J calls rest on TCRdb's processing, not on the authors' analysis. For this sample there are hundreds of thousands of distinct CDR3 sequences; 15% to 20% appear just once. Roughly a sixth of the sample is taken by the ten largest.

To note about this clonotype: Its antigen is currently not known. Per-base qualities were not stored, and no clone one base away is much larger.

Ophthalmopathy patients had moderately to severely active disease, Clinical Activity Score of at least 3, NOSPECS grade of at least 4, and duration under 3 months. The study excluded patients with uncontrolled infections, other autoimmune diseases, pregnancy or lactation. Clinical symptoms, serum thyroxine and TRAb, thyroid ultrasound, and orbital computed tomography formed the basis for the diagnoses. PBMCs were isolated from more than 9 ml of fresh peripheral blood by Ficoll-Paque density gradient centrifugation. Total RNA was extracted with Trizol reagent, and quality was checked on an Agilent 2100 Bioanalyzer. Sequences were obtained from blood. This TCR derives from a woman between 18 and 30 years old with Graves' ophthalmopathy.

The CDR3 has the sequence CASSSAGPGEQYF. DNA sequence: TGTGCCAGCAGCTCCGCCGGGCCAGGAGAGCAGTACTTC. This chain is built from TRBV27 and TRBJ2-7, with the D gene not clear enough to name. The CDR3 numbers 13 residues from cysteine through phenylalanine. The DNA shown is the 39-base CDR3, in frame from base 1. V is clipped by 6 bases and J by 7 bases, and the sequence between their germline boundaries is 16 bases long. CDR1 and CDR2 (MNHEY, SMNVEV) derive from the germline V gene (reference sequence).